This record looks at one T cell receptor (beta chain) sequence and its context. The CDR3 sequence is 11 residues long. Between the trimmed V and J ends, which lost 1 base and 2 bases, there was a span of 0 bases. Germline CDR1 is SGHNT and CDR2 is YYREEE (reference sequence). Method: immunoSEQ multiplex PCR; TCRdb's copy keeps in-frame clones and lacks some. The table lists roughly 8,800 clones, around 60% of them singletons. This record belongs to a study of neoadjuvant anti-PD-1 for oral cavity cancer. Time point specified: after neoadjuvant nivolumab, at surgical resection. The V call is TRBV5-4, the J call TRBJ1-1; D remains unclear. The source was PBMCs, collected after nivolumab (anti-PD-1) treatment. The TCR was taken from a person aged 35 to 85 with oral cavity squamous cell carcinoma. The CDR3 protein is CASSLNTEAFF. The CDR3 coding sequence is TGTGCCAGCAGCTTGAACACTGAAGCTTTCTTT.